This TCR beta chain derives from a study of shared clonotypes between healthy human individuals (dated by TCRdb to 2019 to 2021). Regarding the complete study: The cohort included a few men and a couple of women between 18 and 49 years of age. Different laboratories and diverse techniques were used to prepare libraries and sequence TCR repertoires, to increase sequencing depth and limit assay-specific biases. Per donor, leukapheresis produced somewhere between about 0.94 and 9 billion PBMCs. To estimate repertoire size and how much clonotype sharing occurs between individuals, the study deeply sequenced the blood TCR repertoires of five or six healthy adults.

From a lookup of the germline V gene, CDR1 and CDR2 are MDHEN and SYDVKM. The CDR3, from cysteine to phenylalanine, totals 13 residues. CDR3 DNA only is kept here, 39 bases in frame from base 1. V is reduced by 5 bases and J by 0 bases, leaving a spacing of 7 bases between them. Overall study results and their limits: Pairwise subsampling indicated that sequencing depth was expected to affect the degree of clonotype sharing among donors. Sampling was restricted to blood, and TCR repertoires in tissues likely differ from the TCR repertoires found in blood. Because the study included only a small number of donors, the genetic and exposure-history diversity represented was limited.

Using the deep immunoSEQ assay, multiplex PCR amplified TCR CDR3 regions from genomic DNA. Extracted genomic DNA from each cell subset was spread evenly across all wells of several immunoSEQ 96-well plates, with each plate serving as a replicate. For unsorted PBMC, roughly 300 ng of genomic DNA, equivalent to about 30,000 T cell genomes, went into each replicate PCR. Unsorted PBMC genomic DNA was sequenced across ten immunoSEQ deep assay plates. Purified libraries were measured with a Qubit 3.0 fluorometer, size-checked on a Bioanalyzer 2100, and measured again with the KAPA Library Quantification kit. Each immunoSEQ 96-well plate was sequenced on its own single-read 150-cycle Illumina NextSeq 550 flow cell. In the source study's methods: Because the immunoSEQ output included only junctional sequences and no quality scores, the filtering could not be the same as the filtering used for full-length reads. To assign V/J genes and CDR3, sequences were annotated against IMGT germline references using PyIR, a Python wrapper for IgBLAST v1.9. Reads were removed for weak V/J assignments (E-value above 1e-6), missing CDR3, stop codons, out-of-frame junctions, or ambiguous translated residues. V3J clonotypes were defined as sequences sharing an identical inferred V gene, J gene, and CDR3 amino acid sequence. Percentage overlap between repertoires was calculated by dividing the number of shared unique clonotypes by the size of the smaller repertoire. Richness of each repertoire was evaluated using RTK rarefaction, the Chao1 estimator, and Recon v2.1 estimates of unobserved clonotypes. In TCRdb, the immuneACCESS table is reduced to in-frame sequences with V and J assigned. These tables do not hold every clone; where another copy was compared, an unresolved V gene accounts for under half, and the others remain unexplained. V and J calls and clone size are copied from that table; D and trimming were computed from the DNA. A total of about 480,000 clones appear in this sample, 75% to 80% of them only once. Approximately 12% of the sample belongs to the ten largest clones.

The donors were healthy, HIV-negative adults with no recently reported acute infections or vaccinations. Every donor was a Caucasian adult residing in Nashville, Tennessee, USA. In the unsorted samples, 85 million to 100 million PBMCs were counted, and genomic DNA was extracted using the QIAamp DNA Blood Mini kit. Blood was collected by leukapheresis, and PBMCs were isolated by Ficoll-Histopaque density gradient centrifugation and then cryopreserved in liquid nitrogen vapor phase. On this clone: Its cognate antigen has yet to be identified. One base away there is no much larger clone; base qualities are not given.

The chain is encoded by TRBV28 joined to TRBJ1-1; no D gene can be assigned with confidence. The clonotype was recovered from a woman between 40 and 55 years old in good health. Some clones in this sample may be carry-over from other donors' samples. The sequencing sample was made of PBMCs. The nucleotide sequence reads as follows: TGTGCCAGCAGTACAACAGTGAACACTGAAGCTTTCTTT. It encodes CASSTTVNTEAFF.